The 20 T cell receptor beta chains in this list originate from one sample, sequenced in a study of T cells in Graves' hyperthyroidism and ophthalmopathy. Authors of the study amplified TCR beta CDR3 regions from RNA transcripts. The study used the HTBI primer set for a first-round RT-PCR of the TCR CDR3. In TCRdb, the multiplex PCR reads were re-called with MiXCR into one record per CDR3 protein. In the table there are roughly 700,000 distinct CDR3 sequences, 17% of which are singletons. Sequencing was carried out using blood. These receptors all stem from a man aged 45-65 years with Graves' hyperthyroidism.

The chain joins TRBV4-1 to TRBJ1-3; TRBD1 aligns across 9 bases. CDR1 is MGHRA, CDR2 YSYEKL, per germline. V trimming: 1 base; J trimming: 2 bases; junction bases outside the gene matches: 3. The CDR3 contains 16 residues. The CDR3 coding sequence is TGCGCCAGCAGCCAAGTACAGGGGGCGACTGGAAACACCATATATTTT. Translation gives CASSQVQGATGNTIYF.

This clonotype showed up many times. This rearrangement joins TRBV28 to TRBJ2-1; TRBD2 aligns across 10 bases. Germline CDR1 reads MDHEN; CDR2 reads SYDVKM. The CDR3 loop spans 15 amino acids. After removal of 3 bases from V and 8 bases from J, the junction contained 7 bases not matched to a gene. The CDR3 DNA sequence: TGTGCCAGCAGTTTCGATAGCGGGAGGTTCGATGAGCAGTTCTTC. This gives the protein CASSFDSGRFDEQFF.

Only a few counts were recorded for this clonotype. The rearrangement uses TRBV6-4 and TRBJ2-3; 12 bases match TRBD2. The germline gives CDR1 MRHNA, CDR2 SNTAGT. There are 15 residues in the CDR3. Losses at the gene ends were 2 bases for V and 5 bases for J; bases not matched to a gene: 2. Here the CDR3 reads CASSDMTSGRDTQYF. The DNA of the CDR3 is TGTGCCAGCAGTGACATGACTAGCGGGAGAGATACGCAGTATTTT.

The V call is TRBV12-3 or TRBV12-4, the J call TRBJ2-5; 8 nucleotides match TRBD1. The V segment lost 6 bases and the J segment 5 bases; nucleotides outside the gene matches: 11. The CDR3 totals 15 residues. This CDR3 reads CASREKTGAGETQYF. DNA of the CDR3: TGTGCCAGCAGGGAAAAGACAGGGGCCGGGGAGACCCAGTACTTC.

Of note for this clonotype: The junction departs from the called germline gene at one end, perhaps through a read error. V usage is TRBV6-2 or TRBV6-3 and J usage is TRBJ1-1; TRBD1 is a possible D gene (6 bases). The germline gives CDR1 MNHEY, CDR2 SVGEGT. This CDR3 has 15 residues. CDR3 in amino acids: CASSRQVTMDTGAFF. The CDR3 DNA is TGTGCCAGCAGTCGACAGGTTACGATGGACACTGGAGCTTTCTTT.

The sample holds a few counts of this clonotype. A read error may explain this, as a much larger clone is one base away. This chain uses TRBV11-2 with TRBJ1-4; possibly TRBD1 for D (6 bases). From germline, CDR1 is SGHAT and CDR2 FQNNGV. The length of the CDR3 is 16 residues. The CDR3 is CSSSLQTGTWDEKLFF. The DNA of the CDR3 is TGTTCCAGCAGCTTACAAACCGGGACATGGGATGAAAAACTGTTTTTT.

CDR3 sequence reads: CASSIFPGVSSTDTQYF. In DNA form, the CDR3 reads TGTGCCAGCAGCATATTTCCAGGGGTTTCTAGCACAGATACGCAGTATTTT. This chain joins TRBV3-1 and TRBJ2-3; TRBD1 might be the D (6 bases). V lost 5 bases to trimming and J lost 0 bases, with 18 bases between them. CDR1 and CDR2 from the germline V gene are LGHDT and YNNKEL (reference sequence). The CDR3 covers 17 residues.

This chain connects TRBV20-1 to TRBJ2-5; 9 bases match TRBD1. Germline V gives CDR1 DFQATT, CDR2 SNEGSKA (reference sequence). CDR3 length equals 12 residues. J lost 5 bases, V lost 6 bases, and 4 bases had no gene match. The CDR3 coding sequence is TGCAGTGCACAGACAGGGGGTGAGACCCAGTACTTC. Protein product: CSAQTGGETQYF.

This clonotype has just a few counts. The rearrangement uses TRBV14 and TRBJ1-4; D is ambiguous. Trimming removed 0 bases from V and 11 bases from J, with 10 bases in between. CDR1 and CDR2 (germline): SGHDN, FVKESK. This CDR3 is built from 13 residues. CDR3 sequence: CASSQDRGQKLFF. CDR3 nucleotide sequence: TGTGCCAGCAGCCAAGATCGAGGCCAGAAACTGTTTTTT.

J is TRBJ1-1 and V is TRBV27; D perhaps matches TRBD1 (6 bases). Germline CDR1 and CDR2: MNHEY and SMNVEV (reference sequence). This CDR3 is 19 amino acids long. V dropped 1 base and J dropped 6 bases, with 27 bases sitting between them. The CDR3 region is CASSLWGWGTPDTYAEAFF. The CDR3 bases are TGTGCCAGCAGTTTATGGGGCTGGGGGACACCGGATACCTACGCTGAAGCTTTCTTT.

As regards this clonotype: This could be a read error, since a much larger clone is one nucleotide away. The J gene is TRBJ2-5, the V gene TRBV7-3; a possible D gene is TRBD2 (5 bases). Per germline, CDR1 SGHTA and CDR2 FQGTGA. This CDR3 has 15 amino acids. The CDR3 DNA sequence: TGTGTCAGCAGCTTTTTTCCGGGGAGCCAAGAGACCCAGTACTTC. It specifies CVSSFFPGSQETQYF.

This clonotype was found a few times. The genes are TRBV27 and TRBJ2-1; D is undetermined. The CDR3 is made up of 12 amino acids. Germline V gene data show CDR1 as MNHEY and CDR2 as SMNVEV (reference sequence). V was shortened by 4 bases and J by 7 bases, with 8 bases between the two germline ends. Here the CDR3 reads CASSSNPNEQFF. CDR3 in DNA: TGTGCCAGCAGTTCTAACCCTAATGAGCAGTTCTTC.

The chain employs TRBV6-2 or TRBV6-3 and TRBJ2-3; D uncertain. V lost 5 bases and J lost 3, with 18 bases in between. The CDR3 contains 16 residues. CDR1 is MNHEY, CDR2 SVGEGT, per germline. As DNA, the CDR3 is TGTGCCAGCAGTCCCAAACCCGGGTTGTGGACAGATACGCAGTATTTT. Amino acid sequence: CASSPKPGLWTDTQYF.

Details on this clonotype: A much larger clone differs by one base, so this may be a read error. The chain links TRBV30 to TRBJ2-6, with a weak D call TRBD1 (6 bases). The CDR3 covers 13 residues. In germline, CDR1 is GTSNPN, CDR2 SVGIG (reference sequence). V was clipped by 8 bases and J by 2 bases, with 10 bases between them. For the CDR3, the DNA is TGTGCCCGGGGACACACTGGGGCCAACGTCCTGACTTTC. It codes for CARGHTGANVLTF.

CDR3 sequence (DNA): TGTGCCAGCATTTCGACAGGCCTAAGGTACGAGCAGTACTTC. Its protein product is CASISTGLRYEQYF. The J gene is TRBJ2-7, the V gene TRBV6-9, with D possibly matching TRBD1 (6 bases). Trimming took off 7 bases at V and 4 bases at J, with 17 bases between the two ends. The germline V gene encodes CDR1 MNHGY and CDR2 SVAAGI. This CDR3 is 14 amino acids long.

This clonotype turned up a few times. The chain uses TRBV19 and TRBJ1-1; D gene uncertain. Trimming removed 6 bases from V and 1 base from J, with 12 bases in between. The CDR3 has 14 residues. Per germline, CDR1 LNHDA and CDR2 SQIVND (reference sequence). The CDR3 bases are TGTGCCAGTAGCACAGCGTTGGGGAACACTGAAGCTTTCTTT. Translation: CASSTALGNTEAFF.

This clonotype was seen a few times. A much more abundant neighbour one base away suggests this may be a read error. This CDR3 reads CASSSPLQETQYF. As DNA, the CDR3 is TGTGCCAGCTCATCACCGCTCCAAGAGACCCAGTACTTC. The J gene is TRBJ2-5, the V gene TRBV18; D is uncertain. Germline lookup yields CDR1 KGHSH and CDR2 LQKENI. The CDR3 contains 13 residues.

Only a few counts were recorded for this clonotype. The genes are TRBV28 and TRBJ1-1, with 8 nucleotides matching TRBD1. V shed 2 bases, J shed 3 bases, and the junction held 8 bases outside the gene matches. The CDR3 has 16 amino acids. The V gene's germline CDR1 is MDHEN and CDR2 SYDVKM. DNA for the CDR3: TGTGCCAGCAGTTTACCCCCCAGGGGGCCCCACACTGAAGCTTTCTTT. Amino acids: CASSLPPRGPHTEAFF.

The chain links TRBV7-9 to TRBJ2-5, with D unresolved. The CDR3 has 15 residues. Trimming pared 4 bases from V and 1 base from J, leaving 13 bases between. CDR1 and CDR2 from the germline V gene are SEHNR and FQNEAQ (reference sequence). The CDR3 loop reads CASSSDITTQETQYF. The CDR3 DNA sequence: TGTGCCAGCAGCTCAGACATAACCACCCAAGAGACCCAGTACTTC.

In this sample, this clonotype turned up many times. V gene TRBV11-2 combines with J gene TRBJ2-7; tentatively, D is TRBD1 or TRBD2 (5 bases each). The CDR3 has 15 amino acids. The germline V gene encodes CDR1 SGHAT and CDR2 FQNNGV. The V gene lost 5 bases and the J gene lost 2 bases, with 16 bases spanning the gap. The CDR3: CASSPLGEIPYEQYF. Written as DNA, the CDR3 is TGTGCCAGCAGCCCCCTGGGGGAGATCCCCTACGAGCAGTACTTC.